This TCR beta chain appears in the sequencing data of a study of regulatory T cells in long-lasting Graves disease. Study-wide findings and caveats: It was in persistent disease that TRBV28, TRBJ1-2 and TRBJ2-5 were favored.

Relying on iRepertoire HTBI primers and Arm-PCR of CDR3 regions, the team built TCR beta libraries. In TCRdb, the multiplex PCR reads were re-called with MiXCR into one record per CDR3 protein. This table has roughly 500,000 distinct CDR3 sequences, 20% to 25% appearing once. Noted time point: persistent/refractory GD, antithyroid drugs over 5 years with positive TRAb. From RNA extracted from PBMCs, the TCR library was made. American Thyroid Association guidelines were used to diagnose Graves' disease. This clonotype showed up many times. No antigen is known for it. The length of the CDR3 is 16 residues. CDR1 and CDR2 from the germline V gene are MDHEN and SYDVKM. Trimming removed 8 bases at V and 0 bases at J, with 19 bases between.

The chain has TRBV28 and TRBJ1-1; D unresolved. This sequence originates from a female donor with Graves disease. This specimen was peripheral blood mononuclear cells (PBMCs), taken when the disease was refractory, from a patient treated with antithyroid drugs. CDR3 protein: CASRGSDGGMNTEAFF. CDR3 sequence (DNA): TGTGCCAGCCGGGGTTCAGATGGAGGTATGAACACTGAAGCTTTCTTT.